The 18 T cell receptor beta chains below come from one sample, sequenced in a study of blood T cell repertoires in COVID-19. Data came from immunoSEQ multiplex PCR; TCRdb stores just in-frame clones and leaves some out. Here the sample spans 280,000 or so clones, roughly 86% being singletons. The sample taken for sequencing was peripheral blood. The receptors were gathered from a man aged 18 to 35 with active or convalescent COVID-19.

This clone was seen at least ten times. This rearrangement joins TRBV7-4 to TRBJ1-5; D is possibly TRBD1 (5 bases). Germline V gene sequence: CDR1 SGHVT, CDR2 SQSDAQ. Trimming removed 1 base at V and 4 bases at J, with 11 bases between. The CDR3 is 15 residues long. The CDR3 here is CASSLGGRANQPQHF. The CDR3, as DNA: TGTGCCAGCAGCTTAGGCGGCAGGGCTAATCAGCCCCAGCATTTT.

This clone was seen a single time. CDR3 sequence: CASGVGNTEAFF. CDR3 nucleotide sequence: TGTGCCTCTGGAGTAGGGAACACTGAAGCTTTCTTT. The chain carries TRBV11-2 and TRBJ1-1; D remains ambiguous. Germline CDR1 and CDR2: SGHAT and FQNNGV. The V and J ends lost 11 bases and 1 base respectively, with 11 bases between them. The CDR3 contains 12 residues.

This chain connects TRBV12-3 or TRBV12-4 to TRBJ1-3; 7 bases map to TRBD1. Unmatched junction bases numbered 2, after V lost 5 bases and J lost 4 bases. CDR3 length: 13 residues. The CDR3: CASSLDRGNTIYF. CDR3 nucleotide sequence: TGTGCCAGCAGTCTGGACAGGGGAAACACCATATATTTT.

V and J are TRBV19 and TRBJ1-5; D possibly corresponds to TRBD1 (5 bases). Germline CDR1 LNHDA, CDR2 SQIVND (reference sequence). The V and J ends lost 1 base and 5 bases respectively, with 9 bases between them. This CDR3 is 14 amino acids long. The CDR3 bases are TGTGCCAGTAGTATAGGGACAAATCATCAGCCCCAGCATTTT. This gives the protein CASSIGTNHQPQHF.

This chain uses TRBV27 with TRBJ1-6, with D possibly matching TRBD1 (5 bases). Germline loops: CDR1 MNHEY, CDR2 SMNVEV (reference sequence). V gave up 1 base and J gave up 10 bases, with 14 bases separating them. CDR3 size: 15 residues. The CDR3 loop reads CASSLLGQGNSPLHF. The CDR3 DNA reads TGTGCCAGCAGTTTATTAGGCCAGGGAAACTCACCCCTCCACTTT.

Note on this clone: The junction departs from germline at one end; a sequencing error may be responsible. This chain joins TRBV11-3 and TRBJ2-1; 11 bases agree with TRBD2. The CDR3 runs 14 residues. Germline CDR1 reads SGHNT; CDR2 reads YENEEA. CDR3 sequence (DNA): TGTGCCAGCAGCCCTGGACTAGCGGGCAATGGGCAGTTCTTC. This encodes CASSPGLAGNGQFF. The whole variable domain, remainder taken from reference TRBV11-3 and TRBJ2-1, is EAGVVQSPRYKIIEKKQPVAFWCNPISGHNTLYWYLQNLGQGPELLIRYENEEAVDDSQLPKDRFSAERLKGVDSTLKIQPAELGDSAVYLCASSPGLAGNGQFFGPGTRLTVL.

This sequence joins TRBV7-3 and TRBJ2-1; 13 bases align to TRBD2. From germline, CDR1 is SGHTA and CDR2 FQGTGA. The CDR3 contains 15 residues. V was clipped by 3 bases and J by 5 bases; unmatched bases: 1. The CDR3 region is CASSLGTSGDNEQFF. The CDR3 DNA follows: TGTGCCAGCAGCTTGGGGACTAGCGGGGACAATGAGCAGTTCTTC.

The CDR3: CASSYGQGANEKLFF. In nucleotides, the CDR3 is TGTGCCAGCAGCTACGGACAGGGGGCAAACGAAAAACTGTTTTTT. The chain has TRBV7-9 and TRBJ1-4, with TRBD1 matching 11 bases. The ends lost 4 bases at V and 8 bases at J; junction bases unmatched: 6. From germline, CDR1 is SEHNR and CDR2 FQNEAQ (reference sequence). This CDR3 contains 15 residues.

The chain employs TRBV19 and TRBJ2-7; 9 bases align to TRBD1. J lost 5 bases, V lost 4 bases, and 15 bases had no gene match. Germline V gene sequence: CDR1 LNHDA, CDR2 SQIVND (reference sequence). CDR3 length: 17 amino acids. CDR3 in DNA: TGTGCCAGTAGTAACAGGGGTATCGGGACAGGGATCGACGAGCAGTACTTC. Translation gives CASSNRGIGTGIDEQYF.

The CDR3 DNA reads TGCAGCGTTGAGGGGGAGGGGGGCGTCGAGCAGTACTTC. Its protein product is CSVEGEGGVEQYF. The chain joins TRBV29-1 to TRBJ2-7, with TRBD2 as a possible D gene (7 bases). V gave up 3 bases and J gave up 6 bases, with 15 bases separating them. This CDR3 contains 13 residues. Germline CDR1 reads SQVTM; CDR2 reads ANQGSEA.

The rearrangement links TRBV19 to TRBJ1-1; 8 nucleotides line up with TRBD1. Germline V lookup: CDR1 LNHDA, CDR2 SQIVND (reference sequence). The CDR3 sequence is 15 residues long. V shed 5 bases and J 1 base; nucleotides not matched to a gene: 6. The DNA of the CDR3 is TGTGCCAGTAGTTCCCGGACAGGGACGAACACTGAAGCTTTCTTT. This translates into CASSSRTGTNTEAFF.

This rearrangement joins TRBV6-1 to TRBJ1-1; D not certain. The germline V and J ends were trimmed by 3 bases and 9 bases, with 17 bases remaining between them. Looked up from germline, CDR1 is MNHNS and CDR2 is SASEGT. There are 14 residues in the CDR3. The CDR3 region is CASSEVRVGEQAFF. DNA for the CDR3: TGTGCCAGCAGTGAGGTGCGGGTCGGGGAGCAAGCTTTCTTT.

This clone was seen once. The CDR3 is CASSLGTGKDTQYF. The CDR3 nucleotides read TGTGCCAGCAGCCTCGGGACAGGAAAAGATACGCAGTATTTT. This chain joins TRBV13 and TRBJ2-3, with TRBD1 matching over 8 bases. Germline-derived CDR1 and CDR2 are PRHDT and FYEKMQ (reference sequence). This CDR3 comprises 14 residues. The ends lost 5 bases at V and 5 bases at J; junction bases unmatched: 6. Filled out from reference TRBV13 and TRBJ2-3, the complete variable domain reads AAGVIQSPRHLIKEKRETATLKCYPIPRHDTVYWYQQGPGQDPQFLISFYEKMQSDKGSIPDRFSAQQFSDYHSELNMSSLELGDSALYFCASSLGTGKDTQYFGPGTRLTVL.

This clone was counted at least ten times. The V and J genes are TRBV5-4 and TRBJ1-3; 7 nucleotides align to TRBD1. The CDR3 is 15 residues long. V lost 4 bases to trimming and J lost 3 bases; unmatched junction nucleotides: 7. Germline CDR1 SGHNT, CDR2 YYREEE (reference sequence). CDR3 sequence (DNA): TGTGCCAGCAGCCTAACAGGGGCCGGTGGAAACACCATATATTTT. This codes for CASSLTGAGGNTIYF.

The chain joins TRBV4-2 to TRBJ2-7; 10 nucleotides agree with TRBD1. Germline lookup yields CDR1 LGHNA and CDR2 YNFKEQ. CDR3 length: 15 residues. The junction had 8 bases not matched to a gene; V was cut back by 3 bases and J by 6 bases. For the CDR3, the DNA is TGTGCCAGCAGCCAGCCCTGGACAGGGGGGTTCGAGCAGTACTTC. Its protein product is CASSQPWTGGFEQYF.

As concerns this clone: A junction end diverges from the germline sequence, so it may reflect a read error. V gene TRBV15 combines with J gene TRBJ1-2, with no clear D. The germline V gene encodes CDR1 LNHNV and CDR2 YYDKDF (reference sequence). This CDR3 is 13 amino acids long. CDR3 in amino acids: CATSRDLRRGPKF. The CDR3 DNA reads TGTGCCACCAGCAGAGATCTCAGGAGAGGGCCTAAATTC.

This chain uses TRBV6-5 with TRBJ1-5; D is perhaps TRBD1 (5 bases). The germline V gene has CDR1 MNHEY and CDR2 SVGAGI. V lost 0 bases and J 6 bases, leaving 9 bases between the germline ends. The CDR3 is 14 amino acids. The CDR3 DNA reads TGTGCCAGCAGTTACTCGGCAGGGTCTCAGCCCCAGCATTTT. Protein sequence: CASSYSAGSQPQHF.

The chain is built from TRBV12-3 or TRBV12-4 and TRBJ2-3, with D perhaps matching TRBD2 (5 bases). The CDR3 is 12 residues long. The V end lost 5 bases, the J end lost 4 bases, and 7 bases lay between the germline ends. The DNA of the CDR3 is TGTGCCAGCAGTCCGGGGTCAGATACGCAGTATTTT. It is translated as CASSPGSDTQYF.